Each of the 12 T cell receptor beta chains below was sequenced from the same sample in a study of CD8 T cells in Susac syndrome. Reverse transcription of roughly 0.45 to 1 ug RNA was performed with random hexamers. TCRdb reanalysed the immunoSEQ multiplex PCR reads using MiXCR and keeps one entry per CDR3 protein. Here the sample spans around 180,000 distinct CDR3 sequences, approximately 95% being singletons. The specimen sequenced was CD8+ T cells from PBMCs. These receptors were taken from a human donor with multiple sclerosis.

Here the CDR3 reads CASSPGTGDGPQHF. As DNA, the CDR3 is TGTGCCAGCAGCCCCGGGACCGGGGATGGGCCCCAGCATTTT. The V and J genes are TRBV7-6 and TRBJ1-5; a weak D match, TRBD1 (5 bases). Between the trimmed V and J ends, which lost 5 bases and 9 bases, there was a span of 17 bases. There are 14 residues in the CDR3. Per germline, CDR1 SGHVS and CDR2 FNYEAQ.

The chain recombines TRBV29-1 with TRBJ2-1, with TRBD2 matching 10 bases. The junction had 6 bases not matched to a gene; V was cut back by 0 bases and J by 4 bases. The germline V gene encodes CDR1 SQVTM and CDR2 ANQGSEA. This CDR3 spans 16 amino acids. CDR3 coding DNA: TGCAGCGTTGAAGATCTAACTAGCGGGGCTTACAATGAGCAGTTCTTC. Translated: CSVEDLTSGAYNEQFF.

DNA for the CDR3: TGTGCCAGCAGACAGGGCGGCGACACTGAAGCTTTCTTT. Protein: CASRQGGDTEAFF. This chain uses TRBV25-1 with TRBJ1-1; TRBD1 might be the D (6 bases). The CDR3 is made up of 13 amino acids. The ends were cut back, 6 bases at V and 3 bases at J, with 11 bases in the middle. CDR1 and CDR2 (germline): MGHDK, SYGVNS.

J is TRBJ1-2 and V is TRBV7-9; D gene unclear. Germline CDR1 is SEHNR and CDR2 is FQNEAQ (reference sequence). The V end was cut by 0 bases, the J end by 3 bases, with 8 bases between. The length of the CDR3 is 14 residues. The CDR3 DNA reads TGTGCCAGCAGCTTAGCGGAAACCGACTATGGCTACACCTTC. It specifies CASSLAETDYGYTF.

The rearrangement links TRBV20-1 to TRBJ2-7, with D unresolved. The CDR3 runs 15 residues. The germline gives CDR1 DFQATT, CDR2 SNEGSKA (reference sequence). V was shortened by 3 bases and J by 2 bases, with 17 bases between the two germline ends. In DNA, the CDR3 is TGCAGTGCTAGCCTCGAGCCCGCCGGCCCCTACGAGCAGTACTTC. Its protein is CSASLEPAGPYEQYF.

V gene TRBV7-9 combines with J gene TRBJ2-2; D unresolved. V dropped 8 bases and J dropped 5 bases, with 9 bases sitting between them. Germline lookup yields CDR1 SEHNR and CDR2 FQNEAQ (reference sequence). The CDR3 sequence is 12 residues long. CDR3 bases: TGTGCCAGCGGCCTCGCGACCGGGGAGCTGTTTTTT. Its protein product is CASGLATGELFF.

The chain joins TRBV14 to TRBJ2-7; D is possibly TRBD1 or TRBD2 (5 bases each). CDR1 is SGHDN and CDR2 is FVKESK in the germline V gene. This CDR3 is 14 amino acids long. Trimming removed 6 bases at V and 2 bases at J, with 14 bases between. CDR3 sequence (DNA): TGTGCCAGCAGTCTCGGGGACGGACCCTACGAGCAGTACTTC. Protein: CASSLGDGPYEQYF. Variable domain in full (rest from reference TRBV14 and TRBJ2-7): EAGVTQFPSHSVIEKGQTVTLRCDPISGHDNLYWYRRVMGKEIKFLLHFVKESKQDESGMPNNRFLAERTGGTYSTLKVQPAELEDSGVYFCASSLGDGPYEQYFGPGTRLTVT.

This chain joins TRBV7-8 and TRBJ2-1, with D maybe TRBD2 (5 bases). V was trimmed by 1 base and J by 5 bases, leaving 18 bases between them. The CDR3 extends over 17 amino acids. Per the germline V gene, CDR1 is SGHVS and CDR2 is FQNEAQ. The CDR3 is CASSLDETGRRNNEQFF. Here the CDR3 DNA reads TGTGCCAGCAGCTTAGACGAGACGGGCAGGAGGAACAATGAGCAGTTCTTC.

The CDR3 protein is CASSLLAHYNEQFF. CDR3 sequence (DNA): TGTGCCAGCAGTTTGCTAGCGCACTACAATGAGCAGTTCTTC. The V call is TRBV28, the J call TRBJ2-1, with D maybe TRBD2 (6 bases). Trimming left V 3 bases short and J 3 bases short, with 9 bases between. Germline lookup yields CDR1 MDHEN and CDR2 SYDVKM. The CDR3 runs to 14 residues.

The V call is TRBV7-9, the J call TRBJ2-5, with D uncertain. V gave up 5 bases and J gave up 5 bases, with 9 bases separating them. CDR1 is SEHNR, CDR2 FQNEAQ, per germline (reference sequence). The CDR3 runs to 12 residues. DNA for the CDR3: TGTGCCAGCAGCACCGCCCTGGAGACCCAGTACTTC. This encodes CASSTALETQYF.

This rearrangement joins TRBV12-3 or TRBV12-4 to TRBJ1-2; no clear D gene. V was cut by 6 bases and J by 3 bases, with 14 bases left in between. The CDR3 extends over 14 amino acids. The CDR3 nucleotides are TGTGCCAGCAGCCAAACGACGCCCCACTATGGCTACACCTTC. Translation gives CASSQTTPHYGYTF.

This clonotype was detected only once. CDR3 bases: TGTGCCAGCCCCGGCAGGGACGGTGCCTATGGCTACACCTTC. Protein: CASPGRDGAYGYTF. The J gene is TRBJ1-2, the V gene TRBV2, with D perhaps TRBD1 (5 bases). The CDR3 is 14 residues long. In germline, CDR1 is SNHLY, CDR2 FYNNEI. Between the trimmed V and J ends, which lost 8 bases and 4 bases, there was a span of 17 bases.